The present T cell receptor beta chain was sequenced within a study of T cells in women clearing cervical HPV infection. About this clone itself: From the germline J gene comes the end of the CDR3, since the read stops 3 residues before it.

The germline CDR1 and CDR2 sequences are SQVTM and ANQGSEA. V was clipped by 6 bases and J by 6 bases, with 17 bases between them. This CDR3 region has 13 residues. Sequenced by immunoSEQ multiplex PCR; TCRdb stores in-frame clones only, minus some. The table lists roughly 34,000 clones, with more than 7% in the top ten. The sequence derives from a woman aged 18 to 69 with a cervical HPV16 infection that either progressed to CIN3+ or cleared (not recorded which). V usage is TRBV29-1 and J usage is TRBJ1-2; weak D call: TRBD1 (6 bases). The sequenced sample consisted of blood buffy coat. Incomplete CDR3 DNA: TGCAGCGTGGCCACGACAGGTACAAATGGC. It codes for CSVATTGTNG. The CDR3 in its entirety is CSVATTGTNGYTF.